This passage covers 29 T cell receptor beta chains from one sample sequenced in a study of blood T cell repertoires in COVID-19. The assay was immunoSEQ multiplex PCR, and TCRdb's table has in-frame clones only and misses some. The sample gives 40,000 or so clones, 90% to 95% of which show up once; 2% to 2.5% is in the top ten. Sequences were obtained from peripheral blood. Receptors originate from a man aged 45-65 years with active COVID-19.

This clone showed up just a few times. This sequence joins TRBV25-1 and TRBJ1-1, with D perhaps TRBD1 (5 bases). Per germline, CDR1 MGHDK and CDR2 SYGVNS. CDR3 size: 13 residues. V lost 6 bases and J lost 4, with 12 bases in between. The CDR3 nucleotides read TGTGCCAGCAGCCCGGACAAATTCACTGAAGCTTTCTTT. This sequence encodes CASSPDKFTEAFF.

This clone was picked up a small number of times. The gene calls are TRBV18 and TRBJ2-7; TRBD1 might be the D (5 bases). Germline lookup yields CDR1 KGHSH and CDR2 LQKENI. Trimming removed 2 bases from V and 6 bases from J, with 14 bases in between. There are 14 residues in the CDR3. CDR3 residues: CASSPDFAGPEQYF. The DNA for the CDR3 is TGTGCCAGCTCACCAGATTTCGCAGGGCCCGAGCAGTACTTC.

This clone showed up just once. This sequence joins TRBV2 and TRBJ2-1; 8 bases are a match to TRBD1. The ends lost 0 bases at V and 9 bases at J; junction bases unmatched: 4. Germline assignment: CDR1 SNHLY and CDR2 FYNNEI. The length of the CDR3 is 14 residues. In nucleotides, the CDR3 is TGTGCCAGCAGTGAAGCGGGACAGGTGGTTGAGCAGTTCTTC. Its protein is CASSEAGQVVEQFF.

The rearrangement joins TRBV10-2 to TRBJ1-5; 9 bases map to TRBD1. The length of the CDR3 is 13 residues. Per the germline V gene, CDR1 is WSHSY and CDR2 is SAAADI. V lost 8 bases to trimming and J lost 5 bases; unmatched junction nucleotides: 4. This CDR3 is CASRDRVDQPQHF. DNA of the CDR3: TGCGCCAGCCGGGACAGGGTGGATCAGCCCCAGCATTTT.

J is TRBJ2-2 and V is TRBV10-3, with a possible D match to TRBD2 (5 bases). The germline V gene has CDR1 ENHRY and CDR2 SYGVKD. Trimming pared 4 bases from V and 4 bases from J, leaving 10 bases between. This CDR3 has 14 residues. Here the CDR3 reads CAISGQRFTGELFF. Written as DNA, the CDR3 is TGTGCCATCAGTGGTCAGCGGTTCACCGGGGAGCTGTTTTTT.

The rearrangement uses TRBV7-8 and TRBJ2-3; TRBD2 matches at 11 bases. The CDR3 extends over 17 amino acids. Germline lookup yields CDR1 SGHVS and CDR2 FQNEAQ. V lost 3 bases to trimming and J lost 0 bases; unmatched junction nucleotides: 5. The CDR3 DNA sequence: TGTGCCAGCAGCTTCAGCCTAGCGGGAGGCAGCACAGATACGCAGTATTTT. This sequence encodes CASSFSLAGGSTDTQYF.

V gene TRBV29-1 combines with J gene TRBJ1-2; D gene uncertain. The V gene lost 4 bases and the J gene lost 4 bases, with 25 bases spanning the gap. The CDR3 is 17 amino acids. Germline CDR1 SQVTM, CDR2 ANQGSEA. The CDR3 is CSVAIYPANARPYGYTF. The CDR3 DNA sequence: TGCAGCGTTGCGATTTACCCCGCGAACGCCCGCCCCTATGGCTACACCTTC.

The chain joins TRBV18 to TRBJ1-6; D is perhaps TRBD1 (5 bases). V was shortened by 4 bases and J by 0 bases, with 10 bases between the two germline ends. The V gene's germline CDR1 is KGHSH and CDR2 LQKENI. The CDR3 length is 16 residues. Here the CDR3 DNA reads TGTGCCAGCTCACAGACAGCCCGCTCCTATAATTCACCCCTCCACTTT. This sequence encodes CASSQTARSYNSPLHF.

The chain links TRBV4-1 to TRBJ1-2; 7 bases match TRBD1. The CDR3 extends over 18 amino acids. CDR1 is MGHRA and CDR2 is YSYEKL in the germline V gene. Unmatched junction bases numbered 21, after V lost 3 bases and J lost 8 bases. The CDR3 bases are TGCGCCAGCAGCCATACACTCGGACAGGACCGTTGGGGAGAGGGCTACACCTTC. This encodes CASSHTLGQDRWGEGYTF.

V and J are TRBV19 and TRBJ2-7, with 9 positions matching TRBD1. The CDR3 has 16 amino acids. The germline V gene encodes CDR1 LNHDA and CDR2 SQIVND (reference sequence). Trimming took 4 bases from V and 5 from J; bases not matched to a gene: 12. The CDR3 DNA is TGTGCCAGTAGTACGCCGTCGGACAGGGGTTTCCACGAGCAGTACTTC. Its protein product is CASSTPSDRGFHEQYF.

This sequence joins TRBV5-8 and TRBJ1-6, with D tentatively TRBD1 (6 bases). The V end was cut by 3 bases, the J end by 9 bases, with 22 bases between. The length of the CDR3 is 17 residues. Germline V lookup: CDR1 SGHTS, CDR2 YDEGEE. The CDR3 DNA is TGTGCCAGCAGCTGGGACGCGACAGGCTCGGCGAGTTCACCCCTCCACTTT. Residues: CASSWDATGSASSPLHF.

Only a few counts were recorded for this clone. DNA of the CDR3: TGTGCCAGCAGTGTGGGCCCAGGGGCAGATACGCAGTATTTT. Amino acids: CASSVGPGADTQYF. J is TRBJ2-3 and V is TRBV6-4; a weak D match, TRBD1 (6 bases). The V gene's germline CDR1 is MRHNA and CDR2 SNTAGT. V shed 4 bases and J shed 4 bases, with 12 bases lying between them. The CDR3 runs 14 residues.

The chain couples TRBV14 to TRBJ1-6, with 10 bases identical to TRBD1. Looked up from germline, CDR1 is SGHDN and CDR2 is FVKESK. This CDR3 has 15 residues. The V and J ends lost 5 bases and 5 bases, in that order; junction bases with no gene match: 3. The chain's CDR3 is CASSVGTGDNSPLHF. CDR3 in DNA: TGTGCCAGCAGCGTTGGGACAGGGGATAATTCACCCCTCCACTTT.

The J gene is TRBJ2-1, the V gene TRBV10-3; the match to TRBD2 covers 7 bases. CDR1 and CDR2 (germline): ENHRY, SYGVKD. The CDR3 has 14 amino acids. The ends lost 8 bases at V and 4 bases at J; junction bases unmatched: 8. The CDR3 DNA follows: TGTGCCATCTCCTCGAGCGGGAAATACAATGAGCAGTTCTTC. It is translated as CAISSSGKYNEQFF.

This clone appeared once. The chain employs TRBV28 and TRBJ2-7; 7 nucleotides align to TRBD1. The CDR3 consists of 13 residues. Losses at the gene ends were 6 bases for V and 7 bases for J; bases not matched to a gene: 9. Germline V CDR1 and CDR2: MDHEN, SYDVKM. The CDR3 loop is CASSLGQAGEQYF. CDR3 DNA sequence: TGTGCCAGCAGCCTCGGACAGGCAGGAGAGCAGTACTTC.

This clone was found once. The chain uses TRBV5-4 and TRBJ1-2, with D unclear. Per the germline V gene, CDR1 is SGHNT and CDR2 is YYREEE (reference sequence). CDR3 size: 14 residues. V was trimmed by 0 bases and J by 4 bases, leaving 10 bases between them. The CDR3 here is CASSLDSGIYGYTF. CDR3 coding DNA: TGTGCCAGCAGCTTGGACTCCGGGATCTATGGCTACACCTTC.

The chain joins TRBV6-4 to TRBJ2-7; D perhaps matches TRBD2 (7 bases). CDR3 length equals 19 residues. V was trimmed by 7 bases and J by 3 bases, leaving 31 bases between them. Germline CDR1 and CDR2: MRHNA and SNTAGT. This chain's CDR3 is CASTSKGGRWIRLFYEQYF. CDR3 DNA: TGTGCCAGCACCTCGAAGGGGGGGCGGTGGATTAGGTTATTCTACGAGCAGTACTTC.

V gene TRBV7-9 combines with J gene TRBJ1-1; TRBD1 might be the D (5 bases). Trimming took 4 bases from V and 2 from J, leaving 14 bases between them. Germline V CDR1 and CDR2: SEHNR, FQNEAQ (reference sequence). The CDR3 length is 15 residues. The CDR3 DNA reads TGTGCCAGCAGCTCAAGCCTCGGGGGTAACACTGAAGCTTTCTTT. Its translation is CASSSSLGGNTEAFF.

The chain is built from TRBV3-1 (or the pseudogene TRBV3-2) and TRBJ2-3; TRBD2 matches at 16 bases. This CDR3 has 18 residues. V lost 5 bases, J lost 0 bases, and 5 bases stayed unmatched. Germline CDR1 LGHDT, CDR2 YNNKEL (reference sequence). The CDR3 region is CASSGGTSGGVSTDTQYF. The DNA for the CDR3 is TGTGCCAGCAGCGGCGGGACTAGCGGGGGGGTGAGCACAGATACGCAGTATTTT.

This clone was counted a few times. The chain couples TRBV7-9 to TRBJ1-2; D ambiguous. Per the germline V gene, CDR1 is SEHNR and CDR2 is FQNEAQ (reference sequence). The germline V and J ends were trimmed by 2 bases and 8 bases, with 6 bases remaining between them. This CDR3 contains 11 residues. In DNA form, the CDR3 reads TGTGCCAGCAGCTTAATGTCAGGCTACACCTTC. This translates into CASSLMSGYTF.

The V and J genes are TRBV19 and TRBJ2-7; 7 nucleotides line up with TRBD2. The CDR3 has 18 amino acids. Germline CDR1 reads LNHDA; CDR2 reads SQIVND (reference sequence). V was clipped by 5 bases and J by 3 bases; unmatched bases: 19. DNA for the CDR3: TGTGCCAGTAGTCATCAACCAGCGGGACTATTCCCTCTCTACGAGCAGTACTTC. Protein sequence: CASSHQPAGLFPLYEQYF. The entire variable domain, with the rest obtained from reference TRBV19 and TRBJ2-7, is as follows: DGGITQSPKYLFRKEGQNVTLSCEQNLNHDAMYWYRQDPGQGLRLIYYSQIVNDFQKGDIAEGYSVSREKKESFPLTVTSAQKNPTAFYLCASSHQPAGLFPLYEQYFGPGTRLTVT.

The chain employs TRBV5-1 and TRBJ2-3; D is perhaps TRBD2 (5 bases). Germline V gene sequence: CDR1 SGHRS, CDR2 YFSETQ. The CDR3 is 13 amino acids. V was pared by 4 bases and J by 2 bases, with 8 bases between. CDR3 sequence reads: CASSGGHTDTQYF. The CDR3 DNA reads as TGCGCCAGCAGCGGCGGGCACACAGATACGCAGTATTTT.

The rearrangement uses TRBV2 and TRBJ2-1; 7 bases are shared with TRBD2. The V and J ends lost 5 bases and 5 bases, in that order; junction bases with no gene match: 9. The CDR3 runs to 15 residues. Germline V gene data show CDR1 as SNHLY and CDR2 as FYNNEI. The CDR3 bases are TGTGCCAGCAGTAGAGGGCTAGCGGATGACAATGAGCAGTTCTTC. Amino acid sequence: CASSRGLADDNEQFF.

This clone appeared a single time. The V and J genes are TRBV7-9 and TRBJ1-2; 7 bases line up with TRBD1. The CDR3 is 13 residues long. Germline V gene lookup returns CDR1 SEHNR and CDR2 FQNEAQ (reference sequence). With 3 bases clipped from V and 8 bases from J, the junction kept 6 bases outside the gene matches. For the CDR3, the DNA is TGTGCCAGCAGCTTGGGGACAGTTGGGGGCTACACCTTC. The encoded protein is CASSLGTVGGYTF.

This clone was seen once. The V call is TRBV4-2, the J call TRBJ2-3; D is uncertain. CDR1 is LGHNA, CDR2 YNFKEQ, per germline. V lost 2 bases, J lost 0 bases, and 15 bases lay in between. The CDR3 runs 17 residues. The CDR3 protein is CASSQSATFSSTDTQYF. The CDR3 DNA is TGTGCCAGCAGCCAATCCGCAACGTTCAGTAGCACAGATACGCAGTATTTT.

The V gene is TRBV7-9, the J gene TRBJ2-5, with D tentatively TRBD2 (6 bases). Trimming removed 0 bases from V and 5 bases from J, with 7 bases in between. The CDR3 is 13 amino acids. Germline V gene sequence: CDR1 SEHNR, CDR2 FQNEAQ (reference sequence). The CDR3 sequence is CASSLAGGETQYF. DNA of the CDR3: TGTGCCAGCAGCTTAGCAGGAGGGGAGACCCAGTACTTC.

This clone has only one observation. This chain connects TRBV11-3 to TRBJ2-1; unclear D gene. The CDR3 is 14 amino acids. V was trimmed by 2 bases and J by 0 bases, leaving 5 bases between them. The V gene's germline CDR1 is SGHNT and CDR2 YENEEA. The CDR3 here is CASSLSGSYNEQFF. In DNA form, the CDR3 reads TGTGCCAGCAGCTTATCCGGCTCCTACAATGAGCAGTTCTTC.

The J gene is TRBJ1-1, the V gene TRBV4-2; TRBD1 agrees at 7 bases. Germline V gene sequence: CDR1 LGHNA, CDR2 YNFKEQ. V lost 5 bases and J lost 3; bases outside the gene matches: 9. The CDR3 is 15 amino acids. The CDR3 nucleotides are TGTGCCAGCAGCTCCCGAACAGGGGAAGACACTGAAGCTTTCTTT. Its protein product is CASSSRTGEDTEAFF.

The chain recombines TRBV18 with TRBJ2-7; 7 nucleotides align to TRBD2. The CDR3 extends over 12 amino acids. Germline CDR1 reads KGHSH; CDR2 reads LQKENI. The V gene end was trimmed by 3 bases and the J gene end by 6 bases; junction bases not matched to a gene: 2. DNA of the CDR3: TGTGCCAGCTCACCGGGGGAGGGCGAGCAGTACTTC. Encoded protein: CASSPGEGEQYF.